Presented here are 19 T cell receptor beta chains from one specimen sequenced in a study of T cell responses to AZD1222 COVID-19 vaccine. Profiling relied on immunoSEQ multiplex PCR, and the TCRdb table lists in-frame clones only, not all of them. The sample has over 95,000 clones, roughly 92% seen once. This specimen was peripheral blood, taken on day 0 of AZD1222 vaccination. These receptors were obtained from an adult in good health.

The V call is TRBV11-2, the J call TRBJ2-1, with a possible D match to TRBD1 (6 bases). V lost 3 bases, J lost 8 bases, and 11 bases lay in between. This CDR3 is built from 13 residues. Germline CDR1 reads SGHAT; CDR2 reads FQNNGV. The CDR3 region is CASSLYQGYEQFF. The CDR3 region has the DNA TGTGCCAGCAGCTTGTATCAGGGGTATGAGCAGTTCTTC.

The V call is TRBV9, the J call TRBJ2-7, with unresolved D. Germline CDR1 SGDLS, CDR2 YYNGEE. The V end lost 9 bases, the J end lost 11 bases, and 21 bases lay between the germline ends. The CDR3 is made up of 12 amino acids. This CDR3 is CAIARWCNTEYF. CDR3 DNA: TGTGCCATCGCACGGTGGTGTAATACGGAGTACTTC.

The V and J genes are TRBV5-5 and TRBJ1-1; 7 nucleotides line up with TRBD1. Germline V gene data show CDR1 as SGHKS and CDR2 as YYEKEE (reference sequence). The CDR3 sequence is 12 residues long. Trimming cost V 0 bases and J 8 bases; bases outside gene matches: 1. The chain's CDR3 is CASSLADREAFF. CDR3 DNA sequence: TGTGCCAGCAGCTTGGCGGACAGGGAAGCTTTCTTT.

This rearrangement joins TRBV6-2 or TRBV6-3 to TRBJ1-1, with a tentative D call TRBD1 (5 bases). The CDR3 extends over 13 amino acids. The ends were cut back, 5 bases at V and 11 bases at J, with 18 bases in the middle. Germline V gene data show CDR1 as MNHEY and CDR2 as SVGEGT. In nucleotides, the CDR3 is TGTGCCAGCAGTAGACCTATGCAGGGTCTCGCTTTCTTT. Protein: CASSRPMQGLAFF.

The CDR3 loop is CAWNRGRYNDYGYTF. CDR3 in DNA: TGTGCCTGGAACAGGGGGCGTTACAACGACTATGGCTACACCTTC. The V call is TRBV30, the J call TRBJ1-2; 9 bases map to TRBD1. Germline V gives CDR1 GTSNPN, CDR2 SVGIG (reference sequence). The ends lost 4 bases at V and 3 bases at J; junction bases unmatched: 9. The CDR3 runs 15 residues.

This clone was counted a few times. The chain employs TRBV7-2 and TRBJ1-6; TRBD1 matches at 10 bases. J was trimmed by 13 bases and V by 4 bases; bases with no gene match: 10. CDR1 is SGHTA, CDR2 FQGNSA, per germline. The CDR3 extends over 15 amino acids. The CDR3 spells CASSYRQGAQSPLHF. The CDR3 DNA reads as TGTGCCAGCAGCTACAGACAGGGGGCGCAGTCCCCCCTCCACTTT.

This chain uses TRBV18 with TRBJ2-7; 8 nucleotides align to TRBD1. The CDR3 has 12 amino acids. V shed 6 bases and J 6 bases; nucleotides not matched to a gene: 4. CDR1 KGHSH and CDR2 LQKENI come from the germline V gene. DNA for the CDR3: TGTGCCAGCTCCGGGACAGGCGTCGAGCAGTACTTC. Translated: CASSGTGVEQYF.

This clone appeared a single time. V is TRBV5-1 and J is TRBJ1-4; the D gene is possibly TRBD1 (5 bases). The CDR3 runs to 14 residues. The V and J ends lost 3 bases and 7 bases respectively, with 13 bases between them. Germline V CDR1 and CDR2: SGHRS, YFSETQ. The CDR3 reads CASSSSGVAEKLFF. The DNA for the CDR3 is TGCGCCAGCAGCTCTTCGGGGGTTGCTGAAAAACTGTTTTTT.

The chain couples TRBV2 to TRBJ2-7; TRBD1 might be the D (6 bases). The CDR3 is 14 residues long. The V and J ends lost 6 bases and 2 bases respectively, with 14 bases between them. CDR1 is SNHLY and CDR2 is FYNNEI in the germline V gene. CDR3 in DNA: TGTGCCAGCAGCCCCCGGGACATACCCTACGAGCAGTACTTC. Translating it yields CASSPRDIPYEQYF.

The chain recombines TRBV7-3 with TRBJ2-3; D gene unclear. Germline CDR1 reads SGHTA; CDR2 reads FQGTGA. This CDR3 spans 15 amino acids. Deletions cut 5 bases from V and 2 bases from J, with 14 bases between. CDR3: CASSRPRDPTDTQYF. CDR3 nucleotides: TGTGCCAGCAGCCGACCGAGAGACCCCACAGATACGCAGTATTTT.

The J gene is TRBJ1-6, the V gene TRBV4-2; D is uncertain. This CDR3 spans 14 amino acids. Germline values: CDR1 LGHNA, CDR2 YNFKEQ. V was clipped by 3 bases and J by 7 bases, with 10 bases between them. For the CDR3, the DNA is TGTGCCAGCAGCCAGGAGGCGGTCAATTCACCCCTCCACTTT. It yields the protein CASSQEAVNSPLHF.

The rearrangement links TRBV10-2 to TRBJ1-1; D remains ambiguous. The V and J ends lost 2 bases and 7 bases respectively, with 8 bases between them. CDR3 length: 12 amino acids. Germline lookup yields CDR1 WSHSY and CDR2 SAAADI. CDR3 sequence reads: CASSEMAYEAFF. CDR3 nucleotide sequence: TGCGCCAGCAGTGAGATGGCCTATGAAGCTTTCTTT.

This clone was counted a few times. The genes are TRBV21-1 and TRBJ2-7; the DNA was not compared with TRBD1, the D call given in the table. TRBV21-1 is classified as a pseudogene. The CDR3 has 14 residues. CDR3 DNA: TGTGCCAGCAGCAAAAAGGACAGTGCCTACGAGCAGTACTTC. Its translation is CASSKKDSAYEQYF.

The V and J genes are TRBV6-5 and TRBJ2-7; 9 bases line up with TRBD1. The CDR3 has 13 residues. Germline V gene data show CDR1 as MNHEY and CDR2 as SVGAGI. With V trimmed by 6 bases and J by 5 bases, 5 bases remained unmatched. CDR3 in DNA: TGTGCCAGCAGCGGGACAGGGACCGACGAGCAGTACTTC. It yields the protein CASSGTGTDEQYF.

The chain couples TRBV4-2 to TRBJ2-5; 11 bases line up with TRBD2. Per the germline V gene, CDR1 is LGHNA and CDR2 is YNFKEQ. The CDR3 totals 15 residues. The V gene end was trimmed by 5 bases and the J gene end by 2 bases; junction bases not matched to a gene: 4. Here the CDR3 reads CASSTRLAGQETQYF. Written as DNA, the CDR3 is TGTGCCAGCAGCACCCGACTAGCGGGGCAAGAGACCCAGTACTTC.

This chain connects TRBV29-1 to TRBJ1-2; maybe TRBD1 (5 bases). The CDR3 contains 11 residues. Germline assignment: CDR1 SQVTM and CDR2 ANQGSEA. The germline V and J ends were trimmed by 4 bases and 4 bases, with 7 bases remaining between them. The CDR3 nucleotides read TGCAGCGTTGGACAGTTCTATGGCTACACCTTC. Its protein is CSVGQFYGYTF.

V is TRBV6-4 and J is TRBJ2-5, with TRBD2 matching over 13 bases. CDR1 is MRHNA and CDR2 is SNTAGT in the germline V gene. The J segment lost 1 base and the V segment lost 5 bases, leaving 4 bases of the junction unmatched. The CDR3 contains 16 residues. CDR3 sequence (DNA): TGTGCCAGCAGTCTTACTAGCGGGGGGGCCCAAGAGACCCAGTACTTC. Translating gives CASSLTSGGAQETQYF.

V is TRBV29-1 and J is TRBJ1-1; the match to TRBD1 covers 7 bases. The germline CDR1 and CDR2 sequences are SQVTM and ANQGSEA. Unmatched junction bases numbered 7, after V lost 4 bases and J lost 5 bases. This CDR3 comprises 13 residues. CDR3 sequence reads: CSVGKGASTEAFF. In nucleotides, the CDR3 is TGCAGCGTTGGAAAGGGGGCGAGTACTGAAGCTTTCTTT.

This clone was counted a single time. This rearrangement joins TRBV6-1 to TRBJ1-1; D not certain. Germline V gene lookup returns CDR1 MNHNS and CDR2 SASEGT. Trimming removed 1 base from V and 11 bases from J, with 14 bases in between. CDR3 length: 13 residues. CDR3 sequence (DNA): TGTGCCAGCAGTGAAGATTGGGCAGGAGAGGCTTTCTTT. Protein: CASSEDWAGEAFF.